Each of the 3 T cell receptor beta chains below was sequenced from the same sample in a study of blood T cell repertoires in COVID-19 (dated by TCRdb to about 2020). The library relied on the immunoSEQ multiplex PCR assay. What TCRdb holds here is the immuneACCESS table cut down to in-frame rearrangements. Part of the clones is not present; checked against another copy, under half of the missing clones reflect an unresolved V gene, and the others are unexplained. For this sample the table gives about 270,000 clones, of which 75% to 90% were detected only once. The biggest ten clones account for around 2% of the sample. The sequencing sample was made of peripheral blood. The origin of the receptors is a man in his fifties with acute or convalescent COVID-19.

The CDR3 nucleotides are TGTGCCAGCACGCGGACAACGAGCAATCAGCCCCAGCATTTT. This codes for CASTRTTSNQPQHF. The J gene is TRBJ1-5, the V gene TRBV6-5; D may be TRBD1 (5 bases). The CDR3 is made up of 14 amino acids. CDR1 MNHEY and CDR2 SVGAGI come from the germline V gene. Trimming removed 7 bases at V and 1 base at J, with 11 bases between.

The CDR3 DNA is TGTGCCAGCTCACCAACGGGACAGGGGACCGAGCAGTACTTC. Its protein product is CASSPTGQGTEQYF. V usage is TRBV18 and J usage is TRBJ2-7, with 10 bases matching TRBD1. The CDR3 has 14 residues. The trim removed 2 bases at V and 6 bases at J, leaving 4 bases unmatched. Looked up from germline, CDR1 is KGHSH and CDR2 is LQKENI.

The CDR3 bases are TGCGCCAGCAGCTTGTCAGGGTATCAGCCCCAGCATTTT. Translated, it gives CASSLSGYQPQHF. J is TRBJ1-5 and V is TRBV5-1; a possible D gene is TRBD1 (5 bases). Trimming left V 1 base short and J 5 bases short, with 7 bases between. Germline V CDR1 and CDR2: SGHRS, YFSETQ. The CDR3 runs 13 residues.